Following are 9 T cell receptor beta chains from one sample sequenced in a study of blood T cell repertoires in COVID-19. Profiling relied on immunoSEQ multiplex PCR, and the TCRdb table lists in-frame clones only, not all of them. Here the sample spans roughly 340,000 clones, 80% to 90% being singletons. Sequenced material: peripheral blood. The receptors derive from a woman between 45 and 60 years old with COVID-19, enrolled during active disease.

The V gene is TRBV24-1, the J gene TRBJ2-2; 12 bases map to TRBD2. Germline V gives CDR1 KGHDR, CDR2 SFDVKD. V shed 4 bases and J 5 bases; nucleotides not matched to a gene: 1. The CDR3 runs 15 residues. The CDR3 sequence: CATSDTSGRTGELFF. The DNA for the CDR3 is TGTGCCACCAGTGACACTAGCGGGAGGACCGGGGAGCTGTTTTTT.

This clone was observed a few times. The rearrangement joins TRBV6-5 to TRBJ2-1; D is unresolved. This CDR3 region has 13 residues. Germline V CDR1 and CDR2: MNHEY, SVGAGI. Trimming removed 6 bases from V and 13 bases from J, with 19 bases in between. This CDR3 is CASSPFASFDQFF. In DNA, the CDR3 is TGTGCCAGCAGCCCCTTTGCTAGTTTCGATCAGTTCTTC.

This clone appeared a few times. The V call is TRBV18, the J call TRBJ2-3, with 12 bases that match TRBD2. Germline CDR1 reads KGHSH; CDR2 reads LQKENI. This CDR3 is built from 17 residues. V shed 3 bases, J shed 2 bases, and the junction held 6 bases outside the gene matches. CDR3 in DNA: TGTGCCAGCTCACCGACGGGACTAGCGGGCTCCACAGATACGCAGTATTTT. Residues: CASSPTGLAGSTDTQYF.

The gene calls are TRBV30 and TRBJ1-2, with TRBD1 identical over 9 bases. Germline loops: CDR1 GTSNPN, CDR2 SVGIG (reference sequence). V dropped 8 bases and J dropped 1; count of bases not matched to a gene: 8. The CDR3 extends over 14 amino acids. CDR3 region: CAKWDRAGNYGYTF. CDR3 DNA: TGTGCCAAGTGGGACAGGGCGGGTAACTATGGCTACACCTTC.

The rearrangement links TRBV4-3 to TRBJ2-3; maybe TRBD2 (5 bases). The CDR3 runs to 18 residues. The germline V gene has CDR1 LGHNA and CDR2 YSLEER. V was cut by 0 bases and J by 0 bases, with 16 bases left in between. CDR3 residues: CASSQEIRTAASTDTQYF. The DNA for the CDR3 is TGCGCCAGCAGCCAAGAAATTAGGACTGCTGCTAGCACAGATACGCAGTATTTT.

This clone was seen at least ten times. The chain employs TRBV6-4 and TRBJ2-3, with TRBD1 matching 10 bases. The trim removed 4 bases at V and 3 bases at J, leaving 1 base unmatched. The CDR3 totals 14 residues. The V gene's germline CDR1 is MRHNA and CDR2 SNTAGT. CDR3 in amino acids: CASSGQGATDTQYF. The CDR3 nucleotides read TGTGCCAGCAGTGGACAGGGGGCGACAGATACGCAGTATTTT.

This rearrangement joins TRBV7-6 to TRBJ2-1; TRBD1 is a possible D gene (6 bases). V lost 1 base and J 9 bases, leaving 16 bases between the germline ends. The CDR3 runs to 15 residues. CDR1 is SGHVS and CDR2 is FNYEAQ in the germline V gene. CDR3 DNA sequence: TGTGCCAGCAGCTTAGAAGGGACATCGAGGTCTGAGCAGTTCTTC. Amino acids: CASSLEGTSRSEQFF.

This chain uses TRBV7-9 with TRBJ1-1; tentative D call: TRBD1 (5 bases). The CDR3 covers 15 residues. Trimming took 5 bases from V and 4 from J, leaving 17 bases between them. Germline CDR1 is SEHNR and CDR2 is FQNEAQ (reference sequence). CDR3 nucleotide sequence: TGTGCCAGCAGCCCTCGACAGCCCGGGCGCACTGAAGCTTTCTTT. Translating it yields CASSPRQPGRTEAFF.

The chain is built from TRBV25-1 and TRBJ2-3; 9 positions agree with TRBD2. CDR1 MGHDK and CDR2 SYGVNS come from the germline V gene. Losses at the gene ends were 4 bases for V and 8 bases for J; bases not matched to a gene: 13. CDR3 length equals 16 residues. CDR3 DNA: TGTGCCAGCAGTGGTTTAGCGGGAGTGACCCACCGTACGCAGTATTTT. Amino acids: CASSGLAGVTHRTQYF.